Below, 10 T cell receptor beta chains from the same sample are listed, as sequenced in a study of shared clonotypes between healthy human individuals. The table came from immunoSEQ multiplex PCR; TCRdb's copy has only in-frame clones and leaves some out. Here the sample spans over a million clones, about 96% being singletons. Sequencing was done on a sample of naive CD4+ T cells sorted from blood. The subset: CD45RA+ positively selected. Every receptor here comes from a man aged 30 to 45 in good health.

V gene TRBV30 combines with J gene TRBJ1-1; 8 positions match TRBD1. J gave up 0 bases and V 5 bases, and 11 bases lay outside the gene matches. Germline V gives CDR1 GTSNPN, CDR2 SVGIG (reference sequence). The length of the CDR3 is 16 residues. CDR3 bases: TGTGCCTGGGGACTCAGGGGGCTTAGTATGAACACTGAAGCTTTCTTT. Protein: CAWGLRGLSMNTEAFF. Looking up the rest from reference TRBV30 and TRBJ1-1 gives the full variable domain: SQTIHQWPATLVQPVGSPLSLECTVEGTSNPNLYWYRQAAGRGLQLLFYSVGIGQISSEVPQNLSASRPQDRQFILSSKKLLLSDSGFYLCAWGLRGLSMNTEAFFGQGTRLTVV.

J is TRBJ2-6 and V is TRBV18, with 12 bases lining up with TRBD1. The V segment lost 1 base and the J segment 1 base; nucleotides outside the gene matches: 11. The CDR3 spans 21 residues. Germline V gene data show CDR1 as KGHSH and CDR2 as LQKENI. CDR3 sequence (DNA): TGTGCCAGCTCACCACTGATTGGGACAGGGGGCAGAGGGTCTGGGGCCAACGTCCTGACTTTC. The encoded protein is CASSPLIGTGGRGSGANVLTF.

This sequence joins TRBV5-1 and TRBJ2-7, with 8 bases fitting TRBD1. The CDR3 extends over 15 amino acids. CDR1 SGHRS and CDR2 YFSETQ come from the germline V gene. J lost 3 bases, V lost 4 bases, and 9 bases had no gene match. The CDR3 DNA reads as TGCGCCAGCAGCCCCGGACAGGGAAGGGACTACGAGCAGTACTTC. Translating gives CASSPGQGRDYEQYF.

J is TRBJ1-5 and V is TRBV5-8; unclear D gene. Germline V gene sequence: CDR1 SGHTS, CDR2 YDEGEE. CDR3 length: 15 amino acids. Trimming removed 2 bases at V and 6 bases at J, with 15 bases between. This CDR3 reads CASSFRPGVGQPQHF. CDR3 sequence (DNA): TGTGCCAGCAGCTTTCGGCCGGGCGTTGGTCAGCCCCAGCATTTT.

The genes are TRBV29-1 and TRBJ2-1, with D unresolved. CDR3 length equals 13 residues. Germline assignment: CDR1 SQVTM and CDR2 ANQGSEA. Trimming removed 4 bases from V and 4 bases from J, with 11 bases in between. In DNA form, the CDR3 reads TGCAGCGTTGTCGGCAGAGCATACAATGAGCAGTTCTTC. This encodes CSVVGRAYNEQFF.

The rearrangement joins TRBV7-3 to TRBJ2-4, with D maybe TRBD1 (5 bases). The V end was cut by 0 bases, the J end by 1 base, with 13 bases between. Germline V CDR1 and CDR2: SGHTA, FQGTGA. This CDR3 spans 17 amino acids. The CDR3 spells CASSLTGLGAAKNIQYF. CDR3 DNA: TGTGCCAGCAGCTTAACTGGTCTTGGGGCGGCCAAAAACATTCAGTACTTC.

This rearrangement joins TRBV5-1 to TRBJ2-7, with D perhaps matching TRBD1 (6 bases). Germline V gene sequence: CDR1 SGHRS, CDR2 YFSETQ. V dropped 1 base and J dropped 0 bases, with 11 bases sitting between them. There are 15 residues in the CDR3. The chain's CDR3 is CASSLIQDSSYEQYF. In DNA, the CDR3 is TGCGCCAGCAGCTTGATTCAGGACAGCTCCTACGAGCAGTACTTC. Complete variable domain (other parts from reference TRBV5-1 and TRBJ2-7): KAGVTQTPRYLIKTRGQQVTLSCSPISGHRSVSWYQQTPGQGLQFLFEYFSETQRNKGNFPGRFSGRQFSNSRSEMNVSTLELGDSALYLCASSLIQDSSYEQYFGPGTRLTVT.

The gene calls are TRBV4-1 and TRBJ1-1; D is perhaps TRBD1 (6 bases). Between the trimmed V and J ends, which lost 3 bases and 3 bases, there was a span of 11 bases. CDR3 length equals 14 residues. CDR1 is MGHRA, CDR2 YSYEKL, per germline. The CDR3 region is CASSHGYRDTEAFF. The CDR3 DNA follows: TGCGCCAGCAGCCACGGATACAGGGACACTGAAGCTTTCTTT.

This chain uses TRBV6-5 with TRBJ2-7; a weak D match, TRBD2 (5 bases). CDR3 length equals 14 residues. Per the germline V gene, CDR1 is MNHEY and CDR2 is SVGAGI. V was clipped by 6 bases and J by 5 bases, with 17 bases between them. The CDR3: CASSHRDVGDEQYF. The CDR3 DNA reads as TGTGCCAGCAGCCACCGGGATGTAGGAGACGAGCAGTACTTC.

This sequence joins TRBV10-3 and TRBJ2-1; 7 bases align to TRBD2. This CDR3 contains 12 residues. Trimming removed 11 bases from V and 10 bases from J; junction bases left unmatched: 11. The germline V gene has CDR1 ENHRY and CDR2 SYGVKD. The CDR3 spells CAWGGSPAEQFF. CDR3 sequence (DNA): TGTGCCTGGGGGGGGAGCCCAGCGGAGCAGTTCTTC.